The clone carrying this T cell receptor (beta chain) was counted only a few times. MiXCR was run by TCRdb on the 5' RACE reads, yielding one entry per CDR3 protein. Among 250,000 to 300,000 distinct CDR3 sequences listed, about a sixth were seen once. The CDR3 totals 14 residues. Germline trimming cut 1 base from V and 4 bases from J; bases unmatched to any gene: 4. The germline V gene has CDR1 SGHRS and CDR2 YFSETQ. The data are from a study of T-cell memory formation after mild COVID-19. The sample taken for sequencing was PBMCs or a T cell subset sorted from them (not recorded which). The rearrangement joins TRBV5-1 to TRBJ1-1; TRBD1 matches 7 bases. This receptor was obtained from a man aged 18 to 29 who had mild COVID-19 (a few samples of this study predate the infection). Cell type and time point are not known. The DNA for the CDR3 is TGCGCCAGCAGCTTGCAGGGGGATCGCACTGAAGCTTTCTTT. Translation gives CASSLQGDRTEAFF. Combining the CDR3 with reference TRBV5-1 and TRBJ1-1 gives the whole variable domain KAGVTQTPRYLIKTRGQQVTLSCSPISGHRSVSWYQQTPGQGLQFLFEYFSETQRNKGNFPGRFSGRQFSNSRSEMNVSTLELGDSALYLCASSLQGDRTEAFFGQGTRLTVV.